Listed below are T cell receptor beta chains from one sample, sequenced in a study of shared clonotypes between healthy human individuals. TCRdb keeps only in-frame clones here, not all; method: immunoSEQ multiplex PCR. The repertoire holds about 1 million clones, with roughly 70% as singletons. Sequencing was performed on memory CD4+ T cells sorted from blood. These receptor sequences come from a young man in good health. CDR3s include the opening cysteine and the closing phenylalanine or tryptophan. Fields, in order: V gene, clone size, D gene, J gene, CDR3 DNA, CDR3 protein. D genes are given only for firm matches. A row's size may be missing; if present it is once, few, many or a size class.

v_gene: TRBV19
abundance: NA
d_gene: TRBD1
j_gene: TRBJ2-5
CDR3nt: TGTGCCAGTACCCAGCGGGACAGGGGGCTGGAGACCCAGTACTTC
CDR3aa: CASTQRDRGLETQYF

v_gene: TRBV6-1
abundance: NA
d_gene: NA
j_gene: TRBJ2-5
CDR3nt: TGTGCCAGCACCTTGTCAGGGGGAGGAGAGACCCAGTACTTC
CDR3aa: CASTLSGGGETQYF

v_gene: TRBV7-9
abundance: few
d_gene: NA
j_gene: TRBJ2-7
CDR3nt: TGTGCCAGCAGCCCCGCCTACGAGCAGTACTTC
CDR3aa: CASSPAYEQYF

v_gene: TRBV7-9
abundance: NA
d_gene: NA
j_gene: TRBJ1-1
CDR3nt: TGTGCCAGCAGCTTATACCTGGACACTGAAGCTTTCTTT
CDR3aa: CASSLYLDTEAFF

v_gene: TRBV11-1
abundance: NA
d_gene: TRBD1
j_gene: TRBJ2-1
CDR3nt: TGTGCCAGCAGCCGCTGGACAGGAACCTACAATGAGCAGTTCTTC
CDR3aa: CASSRWTGTYNEQFF

v_gene: TRBV11-2
abundance: NA
d_gene: NA
j_gene: TRBJ2-5
CDR3nt: TGTGCCAGCAGCTTAGATGGCAGGGGTCGCGAGACCCAGTACTTC
CDR3aa: CASSLDGRGRETQYF

v_gene: TRBV19
abundance: NA
d_gene: NA
j_gene: TRBJ2-2
CDR3nt: TGTGCCAGTAGTCCGCAGACAGTCCGAACCGGGGAGCTGTTTTTT
CDR3aa: CASSPQTVRTGELFF

v_gene: TRBV30
abundance: NA
d_gene: TRBD2
j_gene: TRBJ2-7
CDR3nt: TGTGCCTGGAGTGTTAGCGGGATTTCCTACGAGCAGTACTTC
CDR3aa: CAWSVSGISYEQYF

v_gene: TRBV5-1
abundance: few
d_gene: NA
j_gene: TRBJ1-4
CDR3nt: TGCGCCAGCAGCGAGGACGGGAGAAATGAAAAACTGTTTTTT
CDR3aa: CASSEDGRNEKLFF

v_gene: TRBV5-1
abundance: NA
d_gene: TRBD2
j_gene: TRBJ2-7
CDR3nt: TGCGCCAGCAGCCTTGGGACTAGCGGCCCCTACGAGCAGTACTTC
CDR3aa: CASSLGTSGPYEQYF

v_gene: TRBV5-1
abundance: NA
d_gene: NA
j_gene: TRBJ2-1
CDR3nt: TGCGCCAGCAGTACAAGGTTTGAGCAGTTCTTC
CDR3aa: CASSTRFEQFF

v_gene: TRBV6-6
abundance: NA
d_gene: TRBD2
j_gene: TRBJ2-3
CDR3nt: TGTGCCAGCCTCCCTAGGGGAGGGCGGGCAGATACGCAGTATTTT
CDR3aa: CASLPRGGRADTQYF

v_gene: TRBV7-2
abundance: once
d_gene: NA
j_gene: TRBJ2-7
CDR3nt: TGTGCCAGCAGCTTAGGGACAGCCTTCTCCTACGAGCAGTACTTC
CDR3aa: CASSLGTAFSYEQYF

v_gene: TRBV30
abundance: once
d_gene: NA
j_gene: TRBJ1-6
CDR3nt: TGTGCCTGGAGTGTGGCAGGTTACTATAATTCACCCCTCCACTTT
CDR3aa: CAWSVAGYYNSPLHF

v_gene: TRBV6-1
abundance: NA
d_gene: NA
j_gene: TRBJ2-1
CDR3nt: TGTGCCAGCAGTGAAGCAGGGACGAGCTCCTACAATGAGCAGTTCTTC
CDR3aa: CASSEAGTSSYNEQFF

v_gene: TRBV7-2
abundance: NA
d_gene: TRBD2
j_gene: TRBJ2-7
CDR3nt: TGTGCCAGCGGGAGGGGACTAGAGTTCCCTATCTACGAGCAGTACTTC
CDR3aa: CASGRGLEFPIYEQYF

v_gene: TRBV5-1
abundance: NA
d_gene: NA
j_gene: TRBJ2-1
CDR3nt: TGCGCCAGCAGCTTGGTTCGAAGGGGGACCAATGAGCAGTTCTTC
CDR3aa: CASSLVRRGTNEQFF

v_gene: TRBV5-6
abundance: NA
d_gene: TRBD1
j_gene: TRBJ2-7
CDR3nt: TGTGCCAGCAGTCGGACAGGGGGCTCCTACGAGCAGTACTTC
CDR3aa: CASSRTGGSYEQYF

v_gene: TRBV5-1
abundance: NA
d_gene: TRBD1
j_gene: TRBJ1-2
CDR3nt: TGCGCCAGCAGCGATCTACAGGGGCGAGGCTACACCTTC
CDR3aa: CASSDLQGRGYTF

v_gene: TRBV5-1
abundance: once
d_gene: NA
j_gene: TRBJ2-5
CDR3nt: TGCGCCAGCAGCTTGGGAGGGGGGAACCAAGGGACCCAGTACTTC
CDR3aa: CASSLGGGNQGTQYF

v_gene: TRBV5-1
abundance: NA
d_gene: NA
j_gene: TRBJ2-2
CDR3nt: TGCGCCAGCAGCTTGAATTCTATGGGGGAGCTGTTTTTT
CDR3aa: CASSLNSMGELFF

v_gene: TRBV27
abundance: NA
d_gene: TRBD1
j_gene: TRBJ1-5
CDR3nt: TGTGCCACCCGTCCCGGGACAGGGTTCAATCAGCCCCAGCATTTT
CDR3aa: CATRPGTGFNQPQHF

v_gene: TRBV6-5
abundance: NA
d_gene: TRBD1
j_gene: TRBJ2-7
CDR3nt: TGTGCCAGCACCCCTTGGGACAGGGGCTTCTACGAGCAGTACTTC
CDR3aa: CASTPWDRGFYEQYF

v_gene: TRBV2
abundance: NA
d_gene: NA
j_gene: TRBJ2-7
CDR3nt: TGTGCCAGCAGTGAACTGGCAGGGGCGAGGTACGAGCAGTACTTC
CDR3aa: CASSELAGARYEQYF

v_gene: TRBV7-9
abundance: NA
d_gene: TRBD2
j_gene: TRBJ2-5
CDR3nt: TGTGCCTCGGCCCAGCGCGGGGGGGGCGCGCAGACCCAGTACTTC
CDR3aa: CASAQRGGGAQTQYF

v_gene: TRBV6-5
abundance: NA
d_gene: TRBD1
j_gene: TRBJ2-7
CDR3nt: TGTGCCAGCAGCAGCCGGGACAGGGTAGTCGACGAGCAGTACTTC
CDR3aa: CASSSRDRVVDEQYF

v_gene: TRBV13
abundance: NA
d_gene: NA
j_gene: TRBJ2-3
CDR3nt: TGTGCCAGCCGCTCCCCGCCAGTGGATACGCAGTATTTT
CDR3aa: CASRSPPVDTQYF